The 15 T cell receptor beta chains below all came from one sample that was sequenced in a study of blood T cells in healthy people across ages (dated by TCRdb to between 2015 and 2017). The library was generated by 5' RACE. Sequencing took place on an Illumina HiSeq 2500. The second PCR ran for about 6 to 12 cycles and used a J-beta primer mix along with a sample-barcoded 5' primer. The public reads were reanalyzed by TCRdb: fastp trimming at Q25, MiXCR alignment, in-frame beta chains only. Every CDR3 protein is listed once, alongside the most common genes and DNA of its rows. This sample comprises around 1,500,000 distinct CDR3 sequences, roughly 40% of them detected only once. The ten most abundant clones make up less than 8% of the sample. The sequenced material came from blood. Receptors originate from a woman aged 18-35 years in good health.

The chain joins TRBV12-3 or TRBV12-4 to TRBJ2-3; 9 nucleotides line up with TRBD2. Trimming removed 5 bases from V and 4 bases from J; junction bases left unmatched: 10. The CDR3 covers 16 residues. In DNA, the CDR3 is TGTGCCAGCAGTGAGCTAGCGGGAAGCAGAGCAGATACGCAGTATTTT. This translates into CASSELAGSRADTQYF.

This sequence joins TRBV7-9 and TRBJ2-3, with 8 nucleotides matching TRBD1. CDR1 and CDR2 from the germline V gene are SEHNR and FQNEAQ (reference sequence). The CDR3 spans 16 residues. The V segment lost 5 bases and the J segment 0 bases; nucleotides outside the gene matches: 7. CDR3 region: CASSPDRGGSTDTQYF. Here the CDR3 DNA reads TGTGCCAGCAGCCCAGACAGGGGAGGAAGCACAGATACGCAGTATTTT.

V and J are TRBV2 and TRBJ2-7; D may be TRBD1 (6 bases). The CDR3 contains 14 residues. V lost 7 bases and J lost 7, with 20 bases in between. The germline CDR1 and CDR2 sequences are SNHLY and FYNNEI. The CDR3 reads CASKRTDSYNEQYF. DNA for the CDR3: TGTGCCAGCAAGCGGACAGACTCCTACAATGAGCAGTACTTC.

This chain joins TRBV20-1 and TRBJ2-1; 10 nucleotides line up with TRBD2. V shed 5 bases, J shed 0 bases, and the junction held 13 bases outside the gene matches. The CDR3 totals 18 residues. Germline lookup yields CDR1 DFQATT and CDR2 SNEGSKA (reference sequence). The CDR3 DNA sequence: TGCAGTGCTCTGTTGCCGGGACTAGCGTTGAGCTCCTACAATGAGCAGTTCTTC. Translating gives CSALLPGLALSSYNEQFF.

Points on this clonotype: One end of the junction fails to match germline, which may point to a read error. This rearrangement joins TRBV6-5 to TRBJ2-7; tentative D call: TRBD2 (6 bases). Germline loops: CDR1 MNHEY, CDR2 SVGAGI. This CDR3 has 14 amino acids. Here the CDR3 DNA reads TGTGTCAGCAGGACCGGGACTTCAACCTACGAGCAGTACTTC. Translated, it gives CVSRTGTSTYEQYF.

V gene TRBV27 combines with J gene TRBJ2-2; D not resolved. This CDR3 has 8 amino acids. Trimming shortened V by 10 bases and J by 6 bases, and 0 bases separated the two germline ends. Germline-derived CDR1 and CDR2 are MNHEY and SMNVEV (reference sequence). The CDR3 sequence is CATGELFF. The DNA of the CDR3 is TGTGCCACCGGGGAGCTGTTTTTT.

In its sample, this clonotype was seen a few times. The V gene is TRBV2, the J gene TRBJ1-1, with D possibly TRBD1 on 5 matching bases. There are 14 residues in the CDR3. Trimming left V 5 bases short and J 3 bases short, with 13 bases between. In germline, CDR1 is SNHLY, CDR2 FYNNEI. This CDR3 reads CASSLQGTDTEAFF. In DNA form, the CDR3 reads TGTGCCAGCAGTCTGCAGGGTACGGACACTGAAGCTTTCTTT.

The chain recombines TRBV20-1 with TRBJ2-3, with 7 bases matching TRBD1. Germline V lookup: CDR1 DFQATT, CDR2 SNEGSKA (reference sequence). The CDR3 is 15 amino acids. V lost 2 bases, J lost 4 bases, and 9 bases stayed unmatched. CDR3: CSARRQGDVADTQYF. The CDR3, as DNA: TGCAGTGCTAGAAGGCAGGGGGATGTAGCAGATACGCAGTATTTT.

Only a few counts were recorded for this clonotype. The V call is TRBV10-3, the J call TRBJ1-1; TRBD1 aligns across 10 bases. Germline CDR1 reads ENHRY; CDR2 reads SYGVKD. Germline trimming cut 8 bases from V and 5 bases from J; bases unmatched to any gene: 14. The CDR3 is 16 amino acids. DNA of the CDR3: TGTGCCATCGGAGGTGGTCGGACAGGGGGAGGAACTGAAGCTTTCTTT. Its protein product is CAIGGGRTGGGTEAFF.

There are a few counts of this clonotype. The chain combines TRBV29-1 with TRBJ2-5; 7 bases fit TRBD1. The CDR3 runs 14 residues. The V gene's germline CDR1 is SQVTM and CDR2 ANQGSEA. The V and J ends lost 7 bases and 5 bases, in that order; junction bases with no gene match: 13. This CDR3 reads CSAISWRQGETQYF. The CDR3 region has the DNA TGCAGCGCGATAAGTTGGAGACAGGGTGAGACCCAGTACTTC.

The chain recombines TRBV7-2 with TRBJ2-1; D is uncertain. Trimming left V 2 bases short and J 1 base short, with 9 bases between. Germline CDR1 is SGHTA and CDR2 is FQGNSA. The CDR3 is made up of 15 amino acids. In DNA, the CDR3 is TGTGCCAGCAGCTTAATGATGGGGTCCTACAATGAGCAGTTCTTC. Translated, it gives CASSLMMGSYNEQFF.

The V gene is TRBV12-3 or TRBV12-4, the J gene TRBJ1-1; 8 bases line up with TRBD1. V lost 10 bases and J lost 4; bases outside the gene matches: 5. The CDR3 has 12 residues. The DNA of the CDR3 is TGTGCCACCAAGACAGGGGCCACTGAAGCTTTCTTT. It codes for CATKTGATEAFF.

Note on this clonotype: This may arise from a read error, as a much more abundant clone is one base away. This rearrangement joins TRBV12-3 or TRBV12-4 to TRBJ2-1; possible D gene TRBD2, 5 bases. V gave up 2 bases and J gave up 13 bases, with 15 bases separating them. There are 13 residues in the CDR3. The DNA of the CDR3 is TGTGCCAGCAGTTTATCCCTAGCTGAGACCCAGTTCTTC. Translated, it gives CASSLSLAETQFF.

The chain combines TRBV13 with TRBJ2-1, with 11 bases aligning to TRBD2. The CDR3 runs 15 residues. CDR1 is PRHDT and CDR2 is FYEKMQ in the germline V gene (reference sequence). The V gene end was trimmed by 5 bases and the J gene end by 9 bases; junction bases not matched to a gene: 9. The CDR3 spells CASSRGLADMSEQFF. The CDR3 bases are TGTGCCAGCAGCCGGGGACTAGCGGACATGAGTGAGCAGTTCTTC. The full variable domain, its missing parts supplied by reference TRBV13 and TRBJ2-1, is AAGVIQSPRHLIKEKRETATLKCYPIPRHDTVYWYQQGPGQDPQFLISFYEKMQSDKGSIPDRFSAQQFSDYHSELNMSSLELGDSALYFCASSRGLADMSEQFFGPGTRLTVL.

The V gene is TRBV20-1, the J gene TRBJ2-1; maybe TRBD2 (5 bases). The V gene's germline CDR1 is DFQATT and CDR2 SNEGSKA (reference sequence). The CDR3 covers 16 residues. Between the trimmed V and J ends, which lost 0 bases and 4 bases, there was a span of 16 bases. The CDR3 DNA reads as TGCAGTGCTAGAGATTCGGGATCCCCGGGGTACAATGAGCAGTTCTTC. Its protein is CSARDSGSPGYNEQFF.